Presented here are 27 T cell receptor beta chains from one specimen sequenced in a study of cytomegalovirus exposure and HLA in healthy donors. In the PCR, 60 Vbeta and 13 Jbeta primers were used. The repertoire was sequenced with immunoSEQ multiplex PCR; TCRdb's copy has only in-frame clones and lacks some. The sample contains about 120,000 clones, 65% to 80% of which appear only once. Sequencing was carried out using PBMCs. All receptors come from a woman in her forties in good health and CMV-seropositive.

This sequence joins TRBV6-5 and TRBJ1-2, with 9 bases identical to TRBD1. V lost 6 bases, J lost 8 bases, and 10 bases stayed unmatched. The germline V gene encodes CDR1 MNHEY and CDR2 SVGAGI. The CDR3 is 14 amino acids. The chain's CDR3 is CASRARDRVGGYTF. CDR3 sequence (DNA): TGTGCCAGCAGGGCCCGGGACAGGGTAGGCGGCTACACCTTC.

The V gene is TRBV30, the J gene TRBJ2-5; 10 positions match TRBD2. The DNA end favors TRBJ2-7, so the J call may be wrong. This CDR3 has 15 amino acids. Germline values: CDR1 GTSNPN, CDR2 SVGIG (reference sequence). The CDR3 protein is CAWAQAGGSSYEQYF. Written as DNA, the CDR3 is TGTGCCTGGGCACAAGCGGGAGGGTCTTCCTACGAGCAGTACTTC.

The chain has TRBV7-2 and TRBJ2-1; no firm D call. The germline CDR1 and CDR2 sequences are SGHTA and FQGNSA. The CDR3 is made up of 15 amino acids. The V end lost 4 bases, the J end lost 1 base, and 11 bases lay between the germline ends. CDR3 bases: TGTGCCAGCAGCTCGCCGACTGAGTCCTACAATGAGCAGTTCTTC. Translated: CASSSPTESYNEQFF.

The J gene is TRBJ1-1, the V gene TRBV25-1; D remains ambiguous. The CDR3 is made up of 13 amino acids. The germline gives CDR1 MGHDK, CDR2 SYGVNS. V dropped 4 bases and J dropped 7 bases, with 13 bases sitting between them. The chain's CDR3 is CASSATIRGEAFF. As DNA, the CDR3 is TGTGCCAGCAGTGCGACGATCCGGGGTGAAGCTTTCTTT. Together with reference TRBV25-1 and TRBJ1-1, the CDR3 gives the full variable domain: EADIYQTPRYLVIGTGKKITLECSQTMGHDKMYWYQQDPGMELHLIHYSYGVNSTEKGDLSSESTVSRIRTEHFPLTLESARPSHTSQYLCASSATIRGEAFFGQGTRLTVV.

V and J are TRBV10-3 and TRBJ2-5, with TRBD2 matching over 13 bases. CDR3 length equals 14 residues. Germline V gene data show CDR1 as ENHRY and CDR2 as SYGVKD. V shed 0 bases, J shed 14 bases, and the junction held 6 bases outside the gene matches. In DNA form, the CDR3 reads TGTGCCATCAGTGAGTCGACTAGCGGGGGGCCGTCCTACTTC. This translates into CAISESTSGGPSYF.

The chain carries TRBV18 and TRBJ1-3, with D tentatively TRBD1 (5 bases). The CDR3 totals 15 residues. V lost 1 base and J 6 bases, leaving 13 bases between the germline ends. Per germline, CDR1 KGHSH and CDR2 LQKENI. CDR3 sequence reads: CASSPRQGVENTIYF. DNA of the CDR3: TGTGCCAGCTCACCACGGCAGGGTGTAGAAAACACCATATATTTT.

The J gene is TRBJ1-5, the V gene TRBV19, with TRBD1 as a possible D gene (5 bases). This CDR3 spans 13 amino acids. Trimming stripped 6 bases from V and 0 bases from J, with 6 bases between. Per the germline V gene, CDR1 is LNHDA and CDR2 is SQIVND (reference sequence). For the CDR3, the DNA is TGTGCCAGTAGGGGGCCTAGCAATCAGCCCCAGCATTTT. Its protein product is CASRGPSNQPQHF.

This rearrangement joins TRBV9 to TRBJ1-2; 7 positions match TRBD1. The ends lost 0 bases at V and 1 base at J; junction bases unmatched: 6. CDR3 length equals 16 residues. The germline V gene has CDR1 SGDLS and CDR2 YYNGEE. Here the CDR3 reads CASSVAGTEYNYGYTF. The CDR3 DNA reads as TGTGCCAGCAGCGTAGCTGGGACAGAATATAACTATGGCTACACCTTC.

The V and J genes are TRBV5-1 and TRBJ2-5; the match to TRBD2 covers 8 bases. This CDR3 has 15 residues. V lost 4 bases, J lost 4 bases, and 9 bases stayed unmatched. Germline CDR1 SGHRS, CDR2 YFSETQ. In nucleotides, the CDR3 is TGCGCCAGCAGCCGTGCCGGGACTAGGGGAGAGACCCAGTACTTC. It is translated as CASSRAGTRGETQYF.

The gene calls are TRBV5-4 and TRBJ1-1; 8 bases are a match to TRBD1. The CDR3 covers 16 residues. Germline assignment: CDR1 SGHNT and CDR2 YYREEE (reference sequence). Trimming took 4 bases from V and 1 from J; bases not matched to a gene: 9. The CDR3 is CASSRTARGPNTEAFF. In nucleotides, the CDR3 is TGTGCCAGCAGCCGGACCGCCAGGGGGCCGAACACTGAAGCTTTCTTT.

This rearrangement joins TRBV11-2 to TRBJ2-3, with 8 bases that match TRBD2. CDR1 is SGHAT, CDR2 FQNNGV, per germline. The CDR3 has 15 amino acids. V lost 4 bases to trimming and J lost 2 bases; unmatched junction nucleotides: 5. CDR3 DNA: TGTGCCAGCAGCTCAGGACTAGCCGACACAGATACGCAGTATTTT. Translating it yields CASSSGLADTDTQYF.

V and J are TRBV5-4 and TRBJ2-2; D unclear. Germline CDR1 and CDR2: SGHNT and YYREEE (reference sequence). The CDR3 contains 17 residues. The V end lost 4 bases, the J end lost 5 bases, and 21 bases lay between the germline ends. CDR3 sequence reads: CASSRSSVVTRTGELFF. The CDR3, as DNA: TGTGCCAGCAGCCGGTCTTCTGTAGTAACTCGGACCGGGGAGCTGTTTTTT.

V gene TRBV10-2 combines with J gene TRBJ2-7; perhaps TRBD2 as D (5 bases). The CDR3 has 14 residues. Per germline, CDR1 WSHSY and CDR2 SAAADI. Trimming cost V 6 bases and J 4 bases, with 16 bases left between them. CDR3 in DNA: TGCGCCAGCAGGGACCCCCAGAGCGGATACGAGCAGTACTTC. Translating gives CASRDPQSGYEQYF.

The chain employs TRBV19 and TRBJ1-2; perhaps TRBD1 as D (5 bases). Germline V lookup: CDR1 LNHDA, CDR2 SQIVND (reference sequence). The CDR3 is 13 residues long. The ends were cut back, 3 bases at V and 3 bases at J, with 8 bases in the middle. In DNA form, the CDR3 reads TGTGCCAGTAGTATCACGGGGGACTATGGCTACACCTTC. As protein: CASSITGDYGYTF.

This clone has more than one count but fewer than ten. The CDR3 DNA sequence: TGTGCCAGTAAATCGACAGGGGGTTTGGGTGGCTACACCTTC. Translation gives CASKSTGGLGGYTF. V and J are TRBV19 and TRBJ1-2; TRBD1 agrees at 9 bases. After removal of 7 bases from V and 7 bases from J, the junction contained 10 bases not matched to a gene. The V gene's germline CDR1 is LNHDA and CDR2 SQIVND (reference sequence). This CDR3 has 14 residues.

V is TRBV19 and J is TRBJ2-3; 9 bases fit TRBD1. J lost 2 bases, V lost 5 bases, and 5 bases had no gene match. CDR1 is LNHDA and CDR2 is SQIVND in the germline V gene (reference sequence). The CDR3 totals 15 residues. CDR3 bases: TGTGCCAGTAGTGTGGGACAGGGTAACACAGATACGCAGTATTTT. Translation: CASSVGQGNTDTQYF.

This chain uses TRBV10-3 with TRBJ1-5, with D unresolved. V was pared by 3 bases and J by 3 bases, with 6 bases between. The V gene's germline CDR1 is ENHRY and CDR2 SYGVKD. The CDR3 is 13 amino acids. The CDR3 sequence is CAISDQDNQPQHF. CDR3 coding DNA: TGTGCCATCAGTGACCAGGACAATCAGCCCCAGCATTTT.

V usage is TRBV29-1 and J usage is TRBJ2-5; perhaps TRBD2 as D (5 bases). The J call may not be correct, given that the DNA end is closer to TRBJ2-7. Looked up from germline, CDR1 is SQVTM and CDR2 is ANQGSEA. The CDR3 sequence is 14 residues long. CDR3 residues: CSVSVTGVGYEQYF. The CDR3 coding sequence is TGCAGCGTTTCGGTAACCGGGGTAGGCTACGAGCAGTACTTC.

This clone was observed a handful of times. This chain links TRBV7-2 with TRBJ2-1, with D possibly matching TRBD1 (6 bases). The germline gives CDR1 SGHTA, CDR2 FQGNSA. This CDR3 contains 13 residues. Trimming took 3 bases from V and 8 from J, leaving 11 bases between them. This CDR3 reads CASSFRGMDEQFF. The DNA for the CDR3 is TGTGCCAGCAGCTTCAGGGGTATGGATGAGCAGTTCTTC.

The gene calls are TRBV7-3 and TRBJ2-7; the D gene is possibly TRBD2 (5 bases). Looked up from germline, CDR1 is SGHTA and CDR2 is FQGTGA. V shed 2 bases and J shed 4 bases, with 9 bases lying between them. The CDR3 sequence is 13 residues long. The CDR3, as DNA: TGTGCCAGCAGCTTAGGAGGTGGATACGAGCAGTACTTC. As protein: CASSLGGGYEQYF.

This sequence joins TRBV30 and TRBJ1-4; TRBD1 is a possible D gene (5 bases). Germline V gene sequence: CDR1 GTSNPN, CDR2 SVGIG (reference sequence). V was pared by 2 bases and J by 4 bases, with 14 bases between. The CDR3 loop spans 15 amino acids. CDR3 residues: CAWSPRGGINEKLFF. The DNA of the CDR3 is TGTGCCTGGAGTCCCCGGGGGGGTATTAATGAAAAACTGTTTTTT.

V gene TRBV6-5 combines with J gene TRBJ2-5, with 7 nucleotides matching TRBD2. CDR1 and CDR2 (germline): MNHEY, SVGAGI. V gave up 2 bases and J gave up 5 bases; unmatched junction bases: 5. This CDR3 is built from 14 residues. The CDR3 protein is CASSYAGGTETQYF. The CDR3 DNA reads TGTGCCAGCAGTTACGCCGGGGGGACGGAGACCCAGTACTTC.

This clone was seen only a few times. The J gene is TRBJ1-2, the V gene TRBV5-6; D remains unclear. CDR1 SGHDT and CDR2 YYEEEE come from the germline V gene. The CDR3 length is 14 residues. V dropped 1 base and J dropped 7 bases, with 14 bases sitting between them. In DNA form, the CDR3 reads TGTGCCAGCAGCTTGCATATGGAGTCGACTGGCTACACCTTC. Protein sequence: CASSLHMESTGYTF.

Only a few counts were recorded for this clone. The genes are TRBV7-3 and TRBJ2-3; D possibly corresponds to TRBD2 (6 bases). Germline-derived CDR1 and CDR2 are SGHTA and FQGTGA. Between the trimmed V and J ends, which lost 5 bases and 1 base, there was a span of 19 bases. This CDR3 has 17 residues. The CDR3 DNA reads TGTGCCAGCAGCCCGGGACTGCATACGGGTGGCACAGATACGCAGTATTTT. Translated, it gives CASSPGLHTGGTDTQYF.

Here the CDR3 reads CASSLVGTGGDSPLHF. CDR3 in DNA: TGTGCCAGCAGCTTGGTGGGGACAGGGGGCGATTCACCCCTCCACTTT. V gene TRBV5-6 combines with J gene TRBJ1-6; TRBD1 agrees at 12 bases. The CDR3 extends over 16 amino acids. In germline, CDR1 is SGHDT, CDR2 YYEEEE. The V and J ends lost 0 bases and 8 bases, in that order; junction bases with no gene match: 3.

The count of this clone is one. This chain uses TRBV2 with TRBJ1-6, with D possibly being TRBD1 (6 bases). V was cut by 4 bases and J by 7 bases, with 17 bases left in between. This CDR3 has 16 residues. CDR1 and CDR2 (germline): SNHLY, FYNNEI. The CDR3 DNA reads TGTGCCAGCAGTGTGGGACAACCAGGATCCAATTCACCCCTCCACTTT. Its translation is CASSVGQPGSNSPLHF.

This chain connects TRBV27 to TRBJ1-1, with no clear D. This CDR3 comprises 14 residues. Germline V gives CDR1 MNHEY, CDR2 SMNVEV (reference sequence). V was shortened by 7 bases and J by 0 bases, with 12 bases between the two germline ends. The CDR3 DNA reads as TGTGCCAGCATAAGATGGAGCATGAACACTGAAGCTTTCTTT. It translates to CASIRWSMNTEAFF.